This TCR beta chain appears in the sequencing data of a study of beta chain features in type 1 diabetes (dated by TCRdb to the late 2010s). Describing the broader study: Patients and healthy donors did not differ in mean age, gender distribution, total cell number or subset yield. Across all samples, some 100,000,000 sorted cells were examined, and cell number per subset correlated strongly with RNA yield. In the study, TCRB repertoires of sorted circulating CD4+ T cell subsets from recently diagnosed type 1 diabetes patients were compared with those of matched healthy donors. Whereas all 30 or so donors provided naive and central memory subsets, regulatory and stem cell-like memory subsets were isolated from just 8 patients and roughly 8 healthy donors.

General conclusions and limits of the study: At VDJ recombination sites, type 1 diabetes patients had fewer insertions and more deleted nucleotides, which implies abnormalities in thymic rearrangement. Because small numbers of individuals were included in the HLA sub-analyses, any influence of HLA type on TCRB rearrangement was left unresolved. A moderate but significant shortening of TCRB CDR3 length was observed in type 1 diabetes patients in all four CD4+ subsets. PCR may preferentially amplify shorter templates, but because patient and control samples were amplified and corrected together, any resulting skew would affect both groups equally. Sequencing cDNA rather than genomic DNA could over-represent highly expressing activated cells, although activation and CD3 levels did not differ between groups. The naive, central memory and regulatory TCRB repertoires appeared to resemble one another more closely among patients than among healthy donors.

V drops 6 bases and J drops 2 bases, leaving 10 bases in between. The germline V gene encodes CDR1 SQVTM and CDR2 ANQGSEA. From the cysteine up to the phenylalanine, the CDR3 has a length of 13 residues. Here the CDR3 DNA is all that survives: 39 bases in frame from base 1. Concerning this clone itself: What antigen it recognizes has not been identified. No much larger clone is present one base from it, and per-base qualities are unavailable.

The High Capacity cDNA Reverse Transcription Kit was used to reverse transcribe all of the isolated RNA, meaning that expressed TCRB transcripts were what got sequenced. Deep immunoSEQ sequencing was performed on naive, central memory and regulatory T cell samples, with an average of about 3.6 million total reads per sample. Sorted cells were lysed in RLT buffer and RNA was extracted with DNase-treated RNeasy Micro or Mini kits, depending on cell number. To prevent cross-contamination, every cell subset was processed on its own, while patient and healthy donor samples were processed together. The immunoSEQ multiplex PCR was used to amplify TCRB sequences from cDNA, generating 87-bp fragments that spanned the CDR3 region. Sequencing of the amplicons was performed on the Illumina HiSeq platform. The paper's processing steps were these. Synthetic template baselines were used to correct PCR bias computationally, reads within Hamming distance 2 were collapsed, and singletons that could not be merged were discarded. Reads were aligned against IMGT so that V, D and J genes, CDR3 length and insertions or deletions at six rearrangement sites could be assigned. Within each subset, clonotype counts were normalized to the number of sorted cells before true diversity and Gini coefficients were calculated with the tcR R package. The overlap coefficient, calculated on TCRB nucleotide sequences, was used to quantify repertoire sharing. Out-of-frame TCRB sequences from naive cells were analyzed as a proxy for the pre-selection repertoire. TCRdb carries this immuneACCESS record with in-frame sequences only. Its versions omit some clonotypes, under half of them owing to an unresolved V gene in the studies checked, with the rest unexplained. V, J and clone size are those of that table, while D and trimming were read from the DNA. The sample yields 430,000 or so clones; over 9.5% were counted once. Approximately 0.05% of the sample rests with the top ten.

Each donor gave one peripheral blood draw, roughly 110 mL on average, collected into heparinised tubes. Using a panel that included CD45RO, CCR7, CD25, CD127, CD95 and CD27, naive, central memory, regulatory and stem cell-like memory CD4+ T cells were sorted on a BD FACSAria II. Every sorted population had a purity above 95%. Right away, PBMCs were isolated by Lymphoprep density gradient centrifugation and were stained directly, with no culture step. Samples were stained and sorted in pairs, with one healthy donor and one patient per experiment, so that batch effects were minimized. The sequence derives from a woman under 30 in good health. The sample taken for sequencing was naive CD4+ T cells from blood. This specimen's cell subset or site label, per the study, means: true naive CD4+ T cells. The rearrangement joined TRBV29-1 to TRBJ1-4; perhaps TRBD1 is the D gene, with 5 bases matching. This receptor carries the CDR3 CSVGGRTNEKLFF. The DNA is TGCAGCGTCGGGGGTAGGACTAATGAAAAACTGTTTTTT.